Reported below is one TCR beta chain. The authors reverse transcribed roughly 0.5 to 1 ug RNA with random hexamers. One entry per CDR3 protein results from TCRdb running MiXCR on the immunoSEQ multiplex PCR reads. The table has hundreds of thousands of distinct CDR3 sequences, almost 85% seen once. The ends were cut back, 0 bases at V and 4 bases at J, with 6 bases in the middle. The CDR3 is 13 residues long. This entry is derived from a study of CD8 T cells in Susac syndrome. The TCR comes from a human donor with multiple sclerosis. This chain joins TRBV23-1 and TRBJ1-2; D uncertain. TRBV23-1 is an open reading frame, and its role is uncertain. Input material: CD8+ T cells from PBMCs. The CDR3 region is CASSQSSGYGYTF. The CDR3 DNA sequence: TGCGCCAGCAGTCAATCGTCAGGCTATGGCTACACCTTC.